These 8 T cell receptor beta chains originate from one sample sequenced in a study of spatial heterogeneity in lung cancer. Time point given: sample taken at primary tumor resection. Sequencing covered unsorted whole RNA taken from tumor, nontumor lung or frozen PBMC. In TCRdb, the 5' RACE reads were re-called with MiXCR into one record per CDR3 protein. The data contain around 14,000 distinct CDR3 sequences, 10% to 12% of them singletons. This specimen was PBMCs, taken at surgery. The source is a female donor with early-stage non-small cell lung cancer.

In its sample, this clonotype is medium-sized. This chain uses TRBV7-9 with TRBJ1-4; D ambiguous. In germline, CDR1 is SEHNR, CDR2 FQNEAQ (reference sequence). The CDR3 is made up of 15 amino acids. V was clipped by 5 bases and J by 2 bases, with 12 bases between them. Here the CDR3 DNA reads TGTGCCAGCAGCCCAGAAGGGTACACTAATGAAAAACTGTTTTTT. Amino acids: CASSPEGYTNEKLFF.

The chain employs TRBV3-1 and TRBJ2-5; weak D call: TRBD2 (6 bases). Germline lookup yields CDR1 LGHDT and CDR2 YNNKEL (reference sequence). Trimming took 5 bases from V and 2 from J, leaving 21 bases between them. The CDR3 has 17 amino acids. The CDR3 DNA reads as TGTGCCAGCAGCTCCTCCCTGGGGGGACGGGGACAAGAGACCCAGTACTTC. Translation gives CASSSSLGGRGQETQYF.

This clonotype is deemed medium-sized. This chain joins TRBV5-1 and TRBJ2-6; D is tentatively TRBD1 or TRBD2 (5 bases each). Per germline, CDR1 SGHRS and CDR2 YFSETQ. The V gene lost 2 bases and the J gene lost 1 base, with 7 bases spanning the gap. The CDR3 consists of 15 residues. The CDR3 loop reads CASSFGGSGANVLTF. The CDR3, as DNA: TGCGCCAGCAGCTTTGGGGGATCTGGGGCCAACGTCCTGACTTTC.

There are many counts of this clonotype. CDR3 coding DNA: TGTGCCAGCAGCTTCGGACAGGACACTGAAGCTTTCTTT. This gives the protein CASSFGQDTEAFF. The chain is built from TRBV7-3 and TRBJ1-1, with 7 nucleotides matching TRBD1. The CDR3 extends over 13 amino acids. Germline loops: CDR1 SGHTA, CDR2 FQGTGA. V trimming: 3 bases; J trimming: 3 bases; junction bases outside the gene matches: 1.

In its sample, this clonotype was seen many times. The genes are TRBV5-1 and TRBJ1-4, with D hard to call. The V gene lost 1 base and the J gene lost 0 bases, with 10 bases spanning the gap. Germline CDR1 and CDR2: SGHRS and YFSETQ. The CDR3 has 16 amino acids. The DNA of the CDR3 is TGCGCCAGCAGCTTGAACACGGCTGCAACTAATGAAAAACTGTTTTTT. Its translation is CASSLNTAATNEKLFF.

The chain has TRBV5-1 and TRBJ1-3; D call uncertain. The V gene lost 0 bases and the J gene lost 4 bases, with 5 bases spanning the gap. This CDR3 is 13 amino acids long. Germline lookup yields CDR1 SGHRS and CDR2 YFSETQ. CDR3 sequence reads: CASSLEGGNTIYF. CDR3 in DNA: TGCGCCAGCAGCTTGGAAGGGGGAAACACCATATATTTT.

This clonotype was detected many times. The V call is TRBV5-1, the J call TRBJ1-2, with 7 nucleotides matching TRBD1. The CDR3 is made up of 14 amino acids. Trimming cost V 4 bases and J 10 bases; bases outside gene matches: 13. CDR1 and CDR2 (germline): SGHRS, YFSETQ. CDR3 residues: CASSAPGGQVSYTF. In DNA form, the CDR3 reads TGCGCCAGCAGCGCACCCGGAGGACAGGTGTCCTACACCTTC.

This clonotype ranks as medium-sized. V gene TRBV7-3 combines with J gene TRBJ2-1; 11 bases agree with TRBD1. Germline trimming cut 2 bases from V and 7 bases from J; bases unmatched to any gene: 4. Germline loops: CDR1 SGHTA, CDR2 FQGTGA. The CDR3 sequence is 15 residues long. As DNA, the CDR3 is TGTGCCAGCAGCTTATCCGGGACAGGGGGAAATGAGCAGTTCTTC. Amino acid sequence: CASSLSGTGGNEQFF. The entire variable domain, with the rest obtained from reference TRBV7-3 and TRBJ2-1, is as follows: GAGVSQTPSNKVTEKGKYVELRCDPISGHTALYWYRQSLGQGPEFLIYFQGTGAADDSGLPNDRFFAVRPEGSVSTLKIQRTERGDSAVYLCASSLSGTGGNEQFFGPGTRLTVL.